A selection of T cell receptor beta chains follows, all from one sample in a study of CD8 T cells in ankylosing spondylitis. Via MiXCR, TCRdb re-called the 5' RACE reads, giving one row per CDR3 protein. The table records under 200,000 distinct CDR3 sequences, roughly 13% of them present only once. Sequencing was carried out using blood, either unsorted or a sorted T cell fraction (not recorded which). The receptors stem from a female donor with ankylosing spondylitis or in good health (not recorded which). CDR3s include the opening cysteine and the closing phenylalanine or tryptophan. A D gene is named only where the DNA matches it firmly. Only part of the rows carry a size: once, few, many, or a class if the clone is expanded.

v_call,d_call,clone_size,j_call,cdr3_aa,cdr3_nt
TRBV3-1,NA,many,TRBJ1-3,CASSQGILSGNTIYF,TGTGCCAGCAGCCAAGGGATCCTCTCTGGAAACACCATATATTTT
TRBV7-9,NA,NA,TRBJ1-2,CAGSFSANTNYGYTF,TGTGCCGGCAGCTTTTCAGCTAACACGAACTATGGCTACACCTTC
TRBV5-1,NA,few,TRBJ2-4,CASSLWGAQNIQYF,TGCGCCAGCAGCTTGTGGGGGGCCCAAAACATTCAGTACTTC
TRBV6-5,NA,many,TRBJ1-6,CASSFTGNNSPLHF,TGTGCCAGCAGTTTTACAGGGAACAATTCACCCCTCCACTTT
TRBV20-1,NA,many,TRBJ1-2,CSAEERDYGYTF,TGCAGTGCTGAAGAACGGGACTATGGCTACACCTTC
TRBV28,TRBD1,NA,TRBJ1-2,CASSLDSGQDRGYTF,TGTGCCAGCAGTTTAGACTCCGGACAGGATAGGGGCTACACCTTC
TRBV18,NA,NA,TRBJ2-3,CASRLGSGDVYPDTQYF,TGTGCCAGCCGCCTGGGATCCGGGGACGTCTATCCAGATACGCAGTATTTT
TRBV6-2/TRBV6-3,NA,NA,TRBJ2-7,CASIGHPYEQYF,TGTGCCAGCATCGGACACCCCTACGAGCAGTACTTC
TRBV5-1,NA,many,TRBJ1-4,CASSLRADTANEKLFF,TGCGCCAGCAGCTTGAGGGCGGACACTGCTAATGAAAAACTGTTTTTT
TRBV13,NA,many,TRBJ2-6,CASSLSLGRAGANVLTF,TGTGCCAGCAGCTTAAGCCTAGGCAGGGCTGGGGCCAACGTCCTGACTTTC